The entry that follows covers one T cell receptor (beta chain) sequence. This clonotype was counted between two and nine times. The antigen it recognizes is unknown. Base qualities are not provided; no much larger clone lies one nucleotide away. Per the germline V gene (reference sequence), DFQATT is the CDR1 and SNEGSKA is the CDR2. Trimming costs V 5 bases and J 5 bases, and their ends lie 12 bases apart. The CDR3 runs 13 residues from the cysteine to the phenylalanine. Of the read, only the CDR3 DNA is kept; its 39 bases are in frame from base 1. Libraries were made using PCR. Sequencing used an Illumina HiSeq 2500. TCR library preparation used molecular barcoding, with unique molecular identifiers applied to normalize quantification of the TCRbeta repertoire. TCRdb's own reprocessing of the public reads used fastp at Q25 and MiXCR and kept productive beta chains. Entries are consolidated by CDR3 protein sequence, retaining the most common genes and DNA. This sample has some 500,000 distinct CDR3 sequences in its table, and around 18% of those were observed once. The biggest ten clones account for 3% to 4% of the sample.

This specimen comes from a study of T-cell reconstitution after alpha-beta-depleted transplantation in children (dated by TCRdb to the mid-2010s). Some background on the complete study: Using TCR repertoire profiling, the study quantitatively followed how T-cell immune reconstitution unfolded in children after TCRalphabeta/CD19-depleted allogeneic hematopoietic cell transplantation.

In this chain, TRBV20-1 is recombined with TRBJ2-2, with TRBD2 perhaps the D gene, on 6 matching bases. This TCR came from a human donor who donated a stem cell graft to a child with acute lymphoblastic leukemia. The source material was PBMCs from the stem cell graft donor, sampled from the stem cell graft. The DNA sequence reads TGCAGTGCTGACGCCCGGGAGACCGGGGAGCTGTTTTTT. This encodes CSADARETGELFF.